This T cell receptor beta chain stems from a study of T cell repertoires in cytomegalovirus infection. Study information: Public signatures in TCR beta pointed to CMV infection and matching HLA type.

With regard to this clonotype: Antigen unknown.

TCRdb analysed the reads with MiXCR anew, one entry per CDR3 protein. The data show about 530,000 distinct CDR3 sequences, about 30% seen once. Study observations and caveats: It was HLA-C-restricted CMV-specific TCR beta clonotypes that dominated the response ex vivo. Identification of carriers of CMV plus the relevant HLA was achieved through cumulative public TCR beta family frequency.

The CDR3 extends over 12 amino acids. V was pared by 3 bases and J by 7 bases, with 9 bases between. The gene calls are TRBV12-3 or TRBV12-4 and TRBJ1-2; maybe TRBD1 (6 bases). Sequenced: PBMCs. The TCR was taken from a human donor in good health (CMV status not recorded). Some clones in this sample may be carry-over from other donors' samples. The CDR3, as DNA: TGTGCCAGCAGTTTTCAGGGGTTTGGCTACACCTTC. It yields the protein CASSFQGFGYTF.